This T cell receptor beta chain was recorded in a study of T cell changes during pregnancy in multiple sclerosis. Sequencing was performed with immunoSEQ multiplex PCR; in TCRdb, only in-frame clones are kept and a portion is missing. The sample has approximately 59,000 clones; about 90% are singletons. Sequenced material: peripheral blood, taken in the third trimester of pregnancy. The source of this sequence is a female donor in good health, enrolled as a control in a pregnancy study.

In nucleotides, the CDR3 is TGCAGCATTTATCACAGGGGTAATAATGAAAAACTGTTTTTT. It encodes CSIYHRGNNEKLFF. The rearrangement uses TRBV29-1 and TRBJ1-4; 7 nucleotides line up with TRBD1. V shed 8 bases, J shed 4 bases, and the junction held 10 bases outside the gene matches. The CDR3 is made up of 14 amino acids. Germline V gene lookup returns CDR1 SQVTM and CDR2 ANQGSEA. Based on the CDR3 plus reference TRBV29-1 and TRBJ1-4, the full variable domain is SAVISQKPSRDICQRGTSLTIQCQVDSQVTMMFWYRQQPGQSLTLIATANQGSEATYESGFVIDKFPISRPNLTFSTLTVSNMSPEDSSIYLCSIYHRGNNEKLFFGSGTQLSVL.